This paragraph covers one TCR beta chain sequence. As yet, its antigen is unknown. These gene names are mouse names. The CDR3 end lies 1 residue beyond the end of the read and is filled in from the germline J gene. TCRdb's copy holds only in-frame clones and misses some; the assay was immunoSEQ multiplex PCR. The repertoire consists of around 7,700 clones, with 50% occurring once and the leading ten covering roughly 5%. The CDR3 loop spans 12 amino acids. The ends were cut back, 2 bases at V and 4 bases at J, with 6 bases in the middle. Germline V gene data show CDR1 as SNHLY and CDR2 as FYNGKV (reference sequence). Stated time point: mouse harvest day 7 after allogeneic transplant. Mouse grafts combined 10^7 T-cell-depleted bone marrow cells with 10^6 splenic CD5+ T cells. Mice had MHC-mismatched B6 into BALB/c GVHD, sampled day 7 or 14. The sample belongs to a study of tissue T cells after allogeneic stem cell transplantation. Study-level findings and limits: Anatomically similar tissues had similar TCR repertoires within each patient. The study did not identify alloreactive or antigen-specific tissue TCRs, and some clones might be persisting host cells. Shared clones across patients were few; motif clustering revealed tissue-specific shared signatures.

The receptor was isolated from a female BALB/c mouse given C57BL/6 T cells with graft-versus-host disease after an allogeneic hematopoietic cell transplant. Sequencing used gut tissue. This rearrangement joins TRBV3 to TRBJ2-7; no firm D call. CDR3 protein: CASSLRKYEQYF. The DNA read from the CDR3 is TGTGCCAGCAGCTTACGCAAATATGAACAGTAC.